The 8 T cell receptor beta chains presented below share a single source sample, sequenced in a study of CD8 T cells in ankylosing spondylitis. In TCRdb, the 5' RACE reads were re-called with MiXCR into one record per CDR3 protein. The data contain about 240,000 distinct CDR3 sequences, approximately 12% of them singletons. The sequenced sample was blood, either unsorted or a sorted T cell fraction (not recorded which). These receptors all stem from a male donor with ankylosing spondylitis or in good health (not recorded which).

This clonotype has ten or more counts. The chain recombines TRBV5-1 with TRBJ2-1, with D possibly called TRBD1 or TRBD2 (6 bases each). Germline CDR1 is SGHRS and CDR2 is YFSETQ. Trimming removed 2 bases from V and 0 bases from J, with 24 bases in between. The CDR3 length is 20 residues. In DNA, the CDR3 is TGCGCCAGCAGCTTTGCTTTCATGGAGGGGGGCCCTGACTCCTACAATGAGCAGTTCTTC. Translation: CASSFAFMEGGPDSYNEQFF.

This clonotype appeared a few times. For the CDR3, the DNA is TGTGCCAGCAGTTGGGACAGAGCTAGCAATCAGCCCCAGCATTTT. It encodes CASSWDRASNQPQHF. The chain recombines TRBV6-5 with TRBJ1-5, with 7 bases aligning to TRBD1. In germline, CDR1 is MNHEY, CDR2 SVGAGI. The V and J ends lost 4 bases and 0 bases, in that order; junction bases with no gene match: 3. The length of the CDR3 is 15 residues.

V gene TRBV12-3 or TRBV12-4 combines with J gene TRBJ2-5; D possibly uses TRBD1 or TRBD2 (5 bases each). The CDR3 extends over 15 amino acids. Trimming cost V 2 bases and J 1 base, with 11 bases left between them. CDR3 sequence: CASSLSGLFQETQYF. The CDR3 DNA sequence: TGTGCCAGCAGTTTATCGGGGCTATTCCAAGAGACCCAGTACTTC.

The chain employs TRBV27 and TRBJ1-6; D is ambiguous. CDR3 length: 15 residues. Germline CDR1 is MNHEY and CDR2 is SMNVEV (reference sequence). V shed 4 bases and J shed 2 bases, with 9 bases lying between them. The CDR3 DNA sequence: TGTGCCAGCAGTTGGGCGGGCGCCTATAATTCACCCCTCCACTTT. Translated: CASSWAGAYNSPLHF.

This clonotype was seen repeatedly, ten times or more. The chain combines TRBV5-1 with TRBJ1-1; 7 bases are a match to TRBD1. The V gene end was trimmed by 5 bases and the J gene end by 4 bases; junction bases not matched to a gene: 5. The CDR3 extends over 13 amino acids. Germline V gives CDR1 SGHRS, CDR2 YFSETQ. The CDR3 loop is CASRSGQATEAFF. The CDR3 DNA follows: TGCGCCAGCAGGAGCGGACAGGCCACTGAAGCTTTCTTT. The full variable domain, with the rest looked up from reference TRBV5-1 and TRBJ1-1, is KAGVTQTPRYLIKTRGQQVTLSCSPISGHRSVSWYQQTPGQGLQFLFEYFSETQRNKGNFPGRFSGRQFSNSRSEMNVSTLELGDSALYLCASRSGQATEAFFGQGTRLTVV.

This clonotype was counted at least ten times. This chain links TRBV7-3 with TRBJ2-1, with 8 bases fitting TRBD1. Germline values: CDR1 SGHTA, CDR2 FQGTGA. V trimming: 5 bases; J trimming: 5 bases; junction bases outside the gene matches: 14. CDR3 length equals 17 residues. CDR3 residues: CASSPSISGGAHNEQFF. Here the CDR3 DNA reads TGTGCCAGCAGCCCAAGTATCTCAGGGGGCGCACACAATGAGCAGTTCTTC.

At least ten counts were recorded for this clonotype. The chain has TRBV5-1 and TRBJ2-7, with D hard to call. The germline V gene has CDR1 SGHRS and CDR2 YFSETQ. This CDR3 is 13 amino acids long. Trimming took 1 base from V and 3 from J, leaving 8 bases between them. CDR3: CASSLYSRYEQYF. Written as DNA, the CDR3 is TGCGCCAGCAGCTTGTATAGTCGCTACGAGCAGTACTTC.

This clonotype has just a few counts. The V gene is TRBV2, the J gene TRBJ1-5; D not certain. The CDR3 length is 13 residues. V lost 1 base to trimming and J lost 4 bases, with 5 bases between them. Per germline, CDR1 SNHLY and CDR2 FYNNEI. Written as DNA, the CDR3 is TGTGCCAGCAGTGAAGGTCCTAATCAGCCCCAGCATTTT. It is translated as CASSEGPNQPQHF.